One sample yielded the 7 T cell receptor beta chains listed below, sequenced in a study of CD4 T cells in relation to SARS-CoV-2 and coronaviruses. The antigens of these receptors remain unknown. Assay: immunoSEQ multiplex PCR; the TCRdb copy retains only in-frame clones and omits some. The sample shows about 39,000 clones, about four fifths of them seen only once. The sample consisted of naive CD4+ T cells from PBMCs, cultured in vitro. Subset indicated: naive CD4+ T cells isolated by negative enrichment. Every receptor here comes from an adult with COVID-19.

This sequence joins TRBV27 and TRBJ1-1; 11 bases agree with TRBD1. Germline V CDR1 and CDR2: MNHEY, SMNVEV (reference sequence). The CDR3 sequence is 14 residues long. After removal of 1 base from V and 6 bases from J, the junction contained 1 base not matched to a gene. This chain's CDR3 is CASSLLGQGAEAFF. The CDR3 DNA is TGTGCCAGCAGTTTATTGGGACAGGGGGCTGAAGCTTTCTTT.

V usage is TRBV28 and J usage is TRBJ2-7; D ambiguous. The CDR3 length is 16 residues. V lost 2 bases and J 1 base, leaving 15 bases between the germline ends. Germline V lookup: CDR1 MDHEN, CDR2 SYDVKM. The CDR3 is CASSLQRVEISYEQYF. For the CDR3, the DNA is TGTGCCAGCAGTTTACAACGGGTGGAGATATCCTACGAGCAGTACTTC.

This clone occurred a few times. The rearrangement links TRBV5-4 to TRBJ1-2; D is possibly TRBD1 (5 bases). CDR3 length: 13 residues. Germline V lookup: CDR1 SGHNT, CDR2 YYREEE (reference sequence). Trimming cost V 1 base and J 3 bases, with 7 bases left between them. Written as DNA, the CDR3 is TGTGCCAGCAGCTTGATAGGGGACTATGGCTACACCTTC. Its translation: CASSLIGDYGYTF.

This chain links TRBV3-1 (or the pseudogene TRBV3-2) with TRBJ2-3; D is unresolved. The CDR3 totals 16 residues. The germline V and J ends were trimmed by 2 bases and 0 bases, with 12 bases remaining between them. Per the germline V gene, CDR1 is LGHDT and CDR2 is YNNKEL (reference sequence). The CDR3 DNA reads TGTGCCAGCAGCCAACGCGGATCGTCTAGCACAGATACGCAGTATTTT. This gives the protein CASSQRGSSSTDTQYF.

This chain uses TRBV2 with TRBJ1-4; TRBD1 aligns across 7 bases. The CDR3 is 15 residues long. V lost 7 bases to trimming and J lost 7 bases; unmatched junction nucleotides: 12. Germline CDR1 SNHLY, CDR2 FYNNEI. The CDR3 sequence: CASIRQGGKGEKLFF. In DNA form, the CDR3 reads TGTGCCAGCATTCGACAGGGTGGGAAGGGTGAAAAACTGTTTTTT.

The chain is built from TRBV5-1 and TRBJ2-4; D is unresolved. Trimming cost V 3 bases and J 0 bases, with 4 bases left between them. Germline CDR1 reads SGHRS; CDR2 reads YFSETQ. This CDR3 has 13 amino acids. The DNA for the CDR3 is TGCGCCAGCAGCTCAGAAGCCAAAAACATTCAGTACTTC. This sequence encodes CASSSEAKNIQYF.

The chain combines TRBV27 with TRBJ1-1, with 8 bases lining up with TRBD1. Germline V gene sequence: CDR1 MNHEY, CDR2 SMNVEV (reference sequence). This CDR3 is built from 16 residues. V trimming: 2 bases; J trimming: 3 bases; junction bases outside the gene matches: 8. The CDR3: CASSLNRQGRDTEAFF. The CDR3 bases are TGTGCCAGCAGTTTAAACCGACAGGGGAGGGACACTGAAGCTTTCTTT.